Shown below are 2 T cell receptor beta chains from a single sample sequenced in a study of blood T cells in healthy people across ages. A J-beta primer mix and a sample-barcoded 5' primer were used in a second PCR of about 7 to 11 cycles. TCRdb redid the calling of the 5' RACE reads with MiXCR, one entry per CDR3 protein. Of around 1,900,000 distinct CDR3 sequences detected, about two fifths appear once; the ten largest clones hold 20% to 25%. The sequencing input was blood. All receptors come from a human donor in good health.

The chain combines TRBV20-1 with TRBJ1-4, with a possible D match to TRBD1 (6 bases). The CDR3 is made up of 14 amino acids. The germline V gene encodes CDR1 DFQATT and CDR2 SNEGSKA (reference sequence). The CDR3 sequence: CTVRGFATNEKLFF. CDR3 DNA: TGCACGGTCAGGGGTTTCGCAACTAATGAAAAACTGTTTTTT.

This clonotype has only a few counts. The rearrangement joins TRBV28 to TRBJ2-5, with TRBD1 matching over 9 bases. V dropped 2 bases and J dropped 5; count of bases not matched to a gene: 9. Germline values: CDR1 MDHEN, CDR2 SYDVKM. CDR3 length: 16 amino acids. The CDR3 region has the DNA TGTGCCAGCAGTTTAGGCACAGGGGGCTATAGGGAGACCCAGTACTTC. As protein: CASSLGTGGYRETQYF.